The present T cell receptor beta chain was sequenced within a study of T cells expressing NK-cell markers. Whole-study context: The TCR beta repertoires originated in sorted CD3+CD56+NKG2C+, CD3+CD56+NKG2C- and CD3+CD56-NKG2C+ T cells. One of the eight sequenced donors was seronegative, whereas the other seven were HCMV-seropositive. General study points: Also leading the CD3+CD56-NKG2C+ fraction in a handful of donors were these clonotypes.

A note on this clonotype: Its antigen is not identified.

UMIs were included in TCR beta cDNA generated by 5'RACE template switching. One entry per CDR3 protein, without DNA, is what TCRdb gives after re-calling the 5' RACE reads. This table lists roughly 15,000 distinct CDR3 sequences. Germline V gene sequence: CDR1 MNHEY, CDR2 SVGEGT. CDR3 size: 11 residues. This TCR was recovered from a man aged 18-70 years in good health. V usage is TRBV6-2 or TRBV6-3 and J usage is TRBJ2-7. Sequenced material: blood T cells: a sorted CD56 or NKG2C T cell subset, CD4+ or CD8+ T cells, or bulk PBMC T cells (not recorded which). The CDR3 sequence is CASSLHHEQYF.